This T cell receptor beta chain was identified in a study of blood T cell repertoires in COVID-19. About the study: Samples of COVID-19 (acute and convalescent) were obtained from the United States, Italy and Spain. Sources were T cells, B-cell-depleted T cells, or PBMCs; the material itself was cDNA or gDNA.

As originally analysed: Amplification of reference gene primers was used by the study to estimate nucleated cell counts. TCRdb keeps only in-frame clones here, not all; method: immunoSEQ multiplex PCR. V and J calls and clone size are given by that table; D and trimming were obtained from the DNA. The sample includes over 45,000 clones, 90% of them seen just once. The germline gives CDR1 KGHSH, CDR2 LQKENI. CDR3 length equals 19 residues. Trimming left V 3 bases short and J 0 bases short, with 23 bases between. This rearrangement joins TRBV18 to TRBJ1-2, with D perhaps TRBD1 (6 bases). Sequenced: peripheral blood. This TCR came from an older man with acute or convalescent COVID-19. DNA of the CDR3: TGTGCCAGCTCACCCGACATTTGGCGACCGGGACACCCTAACTATGGCTACACCTTC. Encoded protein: CASSPDIWRPGHPNYGYTF. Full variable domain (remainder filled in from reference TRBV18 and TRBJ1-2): NAGVMQNPRHLVRRRGQEARLRCSPMKGHSHVYWYRQLPEEGLKFMVYLQKENIIDESGMPKERFSAEFPKEGPSILRIQQVVRGDSAAYFCASSPDIWRPGHPNYGYTFGSGTRLTVV.